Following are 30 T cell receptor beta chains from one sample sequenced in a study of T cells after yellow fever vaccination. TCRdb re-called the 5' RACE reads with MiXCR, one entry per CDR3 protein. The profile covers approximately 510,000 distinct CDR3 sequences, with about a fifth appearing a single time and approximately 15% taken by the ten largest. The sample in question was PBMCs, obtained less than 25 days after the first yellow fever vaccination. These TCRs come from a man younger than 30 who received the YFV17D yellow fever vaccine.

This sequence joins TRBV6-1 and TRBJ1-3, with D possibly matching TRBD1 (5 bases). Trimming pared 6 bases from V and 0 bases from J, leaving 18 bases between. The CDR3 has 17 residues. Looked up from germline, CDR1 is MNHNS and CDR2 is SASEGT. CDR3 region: CASSSGGRAHSGNTIYF. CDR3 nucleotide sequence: TGTGCCAGCAGCTCGGGAGGCAGGGCCCACTCTGGAAACACCATATATTTT.

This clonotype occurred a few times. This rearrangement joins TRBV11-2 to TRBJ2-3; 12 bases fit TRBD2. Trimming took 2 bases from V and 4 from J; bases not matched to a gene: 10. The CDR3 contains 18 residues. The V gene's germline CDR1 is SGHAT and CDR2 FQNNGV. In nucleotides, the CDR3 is TGTGCCAGCAGCTTAACCTGGTCTAGCGGGGGGGCCTCAGATACGCAGTATTTT. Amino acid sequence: CASSLTWSSGGASDTQYF.

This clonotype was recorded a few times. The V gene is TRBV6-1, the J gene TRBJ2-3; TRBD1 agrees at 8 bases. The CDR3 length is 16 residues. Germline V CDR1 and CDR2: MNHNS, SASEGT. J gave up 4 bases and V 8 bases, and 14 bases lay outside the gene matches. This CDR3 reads CASRINGQGSADTQYF. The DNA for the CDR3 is TGTGCCAGCCGTATCAACGGACAGGGTTCCGCAGATACGCAGTATTTT.

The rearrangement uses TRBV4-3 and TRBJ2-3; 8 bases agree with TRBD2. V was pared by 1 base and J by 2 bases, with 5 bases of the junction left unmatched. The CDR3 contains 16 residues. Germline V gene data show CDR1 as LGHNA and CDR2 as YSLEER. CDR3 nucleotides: TGCGCCAGCAGCCAAGTACCGGGGGGGACCACAGATACGCAGTATTTT. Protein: CASSQVPGGTTDTQYF.

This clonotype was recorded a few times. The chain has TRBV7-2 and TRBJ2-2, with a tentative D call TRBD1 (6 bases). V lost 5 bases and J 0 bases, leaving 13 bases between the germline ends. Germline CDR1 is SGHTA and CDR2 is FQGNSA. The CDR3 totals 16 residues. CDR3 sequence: CASSLGHNSNTGELFF. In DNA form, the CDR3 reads TGTGCCAGCAGCCTGGGACATAATTCGAACACCGGGGAGCTGTTTTTT. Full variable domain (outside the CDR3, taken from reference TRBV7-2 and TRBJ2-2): GAGVSQSPSNKVTEKGKDVELRCDPISGHTALYWYRQSLGQGLEFLIYFQGNSAPDKSGLPSDRFSAERTGGSVSTLTIQRTQQEDSAVYLCASSLGHNSNTGELFFGEGSRLTVL.

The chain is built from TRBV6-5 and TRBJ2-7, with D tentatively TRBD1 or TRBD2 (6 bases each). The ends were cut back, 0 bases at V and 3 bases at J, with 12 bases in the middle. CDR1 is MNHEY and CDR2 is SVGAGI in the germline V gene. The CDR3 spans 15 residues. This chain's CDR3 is CASSYSRGAGYEQYV. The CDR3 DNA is TGTGCCAGCAGTTACTCGAGGGGGGCGGGCTACGAGCAGTACGTC.

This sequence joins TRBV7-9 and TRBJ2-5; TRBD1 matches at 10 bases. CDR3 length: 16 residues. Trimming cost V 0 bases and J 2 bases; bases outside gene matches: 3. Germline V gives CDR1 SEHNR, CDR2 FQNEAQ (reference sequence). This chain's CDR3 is CASSLADRGIQETQYF. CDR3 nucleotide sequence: TGTGCCAGCAGCTTAGCGGACAGGGGGATTCAAGAGACCCAGTACTTC.

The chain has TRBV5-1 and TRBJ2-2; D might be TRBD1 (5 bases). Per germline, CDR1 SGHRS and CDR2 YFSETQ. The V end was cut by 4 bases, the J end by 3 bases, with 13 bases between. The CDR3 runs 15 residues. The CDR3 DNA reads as TGCGCCAGCAGCCCAACCCTGACAGACACCGGGGAGCTGTTTTTT. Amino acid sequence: CASSPTLTDTGELFF.

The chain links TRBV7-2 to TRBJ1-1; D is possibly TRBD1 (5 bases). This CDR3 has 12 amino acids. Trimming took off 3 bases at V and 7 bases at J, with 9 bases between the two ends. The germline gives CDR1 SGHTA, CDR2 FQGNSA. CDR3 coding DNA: TGTGCCAGCAGCTTCAGACAGAGTGAAGCTTTCTTT. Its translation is CASSFRQSEAFF.

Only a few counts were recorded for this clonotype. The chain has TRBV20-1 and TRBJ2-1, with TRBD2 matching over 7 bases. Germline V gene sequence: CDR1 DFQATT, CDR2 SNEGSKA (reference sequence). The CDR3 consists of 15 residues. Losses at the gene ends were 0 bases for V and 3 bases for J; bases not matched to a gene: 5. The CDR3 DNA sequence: TGCAGTGCTAGAGATTGGGGGGGGGGCTACAATGAGCAGTTCTTC. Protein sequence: CSARDWGGGYNEQFF.

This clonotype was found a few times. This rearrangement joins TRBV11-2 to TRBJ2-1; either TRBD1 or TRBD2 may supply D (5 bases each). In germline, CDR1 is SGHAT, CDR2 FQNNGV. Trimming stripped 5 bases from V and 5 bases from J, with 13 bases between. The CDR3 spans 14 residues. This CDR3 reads CASSLGTDDNEQFF. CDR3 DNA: TGTGCCAGCAGCCTCGGGACGGACGACAATGAGCAGTTCTTC.

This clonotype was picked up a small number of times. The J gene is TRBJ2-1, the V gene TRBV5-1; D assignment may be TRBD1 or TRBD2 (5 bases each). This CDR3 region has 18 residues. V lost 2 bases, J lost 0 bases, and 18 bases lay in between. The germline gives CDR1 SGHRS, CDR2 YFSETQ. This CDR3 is CASSFSRAAGSSYNEQFF. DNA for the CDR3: TGCGCCAGCAGCTTCTCACGGGCTGCAGGGAGCTCCTACAATGAGCAGTTCTTC.

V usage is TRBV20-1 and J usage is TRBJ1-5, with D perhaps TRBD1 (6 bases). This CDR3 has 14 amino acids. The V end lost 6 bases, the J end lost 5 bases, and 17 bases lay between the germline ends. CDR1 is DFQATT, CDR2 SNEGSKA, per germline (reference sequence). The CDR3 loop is CSATYQGKYQPQHF. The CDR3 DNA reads TGCAGTGCCACGTATCAGGGGAAGTATCAGCCCCAGCATTTT.

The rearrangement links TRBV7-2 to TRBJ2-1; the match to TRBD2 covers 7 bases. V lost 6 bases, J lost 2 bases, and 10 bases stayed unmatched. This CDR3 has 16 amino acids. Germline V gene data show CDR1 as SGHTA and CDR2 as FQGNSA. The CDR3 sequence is CASSPSAGDPYNEQFF. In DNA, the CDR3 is TGTGCCAGCAGTCCGTCGGCGGGGGACCCCTACAATGAGCAGTTCTTC.

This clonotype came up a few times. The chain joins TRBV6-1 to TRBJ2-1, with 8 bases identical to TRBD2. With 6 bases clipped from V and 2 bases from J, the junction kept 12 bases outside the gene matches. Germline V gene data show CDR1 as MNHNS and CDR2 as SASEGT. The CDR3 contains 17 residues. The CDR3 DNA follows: TGTGCCAGCAGACCCGACTGGCGGGGGGTCCCCTACAATGAGCAGTTCTTC. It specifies CASRPDWRGVPYNEQFF.

The CDR3, as DNA: TGCGCCAGCAGCCCAGGGACTACCTACGACGGGCAGTACTTC. Its translation is CASSPGTTYDGQYF. This rearrangement joins TRBV5-1 to TRBJ2-7; 7 nucleotides match TRBD2. Trimming took 4 bases from V and 9 from J; bases not matched to a gene: 13. CDR3 length equals 14 residues. The V gene's germline CDR1 is SGHRS and CDR2 YFSETQ.

This CDR3 is CSASSASGASDTQYF. The DNA of the CDR3 is TGCAGTGCTAGTAGCGCTAGCGGGGCTTCAGATACGCAGTATTTT. The rearrangement links TRBV20-1 to TRBJ2-3; 9 nucleotides align to TRBD2. CDR1 DFQATT and CDR2 SNEGSKA come from the germline V gene (reference sequence). Trimming cost V 3 bases and J 4 bases; bases outside gene matches: 8. The CDR3 sequence is 15 residues long.

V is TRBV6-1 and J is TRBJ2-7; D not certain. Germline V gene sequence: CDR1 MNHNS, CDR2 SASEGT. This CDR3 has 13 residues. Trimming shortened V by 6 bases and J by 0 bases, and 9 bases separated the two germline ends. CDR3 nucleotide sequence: TGTGCCAGCAGGAGTCGAATCTCCTACGAGCAGTACTTC. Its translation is CASRSRISYEQYF.

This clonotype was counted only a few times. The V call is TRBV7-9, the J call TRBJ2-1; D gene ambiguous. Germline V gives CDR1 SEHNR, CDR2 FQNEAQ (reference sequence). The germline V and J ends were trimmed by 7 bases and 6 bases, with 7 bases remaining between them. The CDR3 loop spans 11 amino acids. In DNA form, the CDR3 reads TGTGCCAGCACTGGGATCAATGAGCAGTTCTTC. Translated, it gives CASTGINEQFF.

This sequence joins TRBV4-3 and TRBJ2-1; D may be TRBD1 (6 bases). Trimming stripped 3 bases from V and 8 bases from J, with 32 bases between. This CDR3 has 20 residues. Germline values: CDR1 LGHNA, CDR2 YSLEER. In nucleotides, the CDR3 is TGCGCCAGCAGCCAGGGCGCAGGGGAGTGCCGATGCCCACCTCACGATGAGCAGTTCTTC. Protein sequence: CASSQGAGECRCPPHDEQFF.

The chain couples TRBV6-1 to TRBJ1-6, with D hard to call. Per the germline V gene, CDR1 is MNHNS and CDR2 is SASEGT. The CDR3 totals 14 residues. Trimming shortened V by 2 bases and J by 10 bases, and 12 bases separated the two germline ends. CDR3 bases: TGTGCCAGCAGTGAATCGGCAGGAGGATCACCCCTCCACTTT. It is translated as CASSESAGGSPLHF.

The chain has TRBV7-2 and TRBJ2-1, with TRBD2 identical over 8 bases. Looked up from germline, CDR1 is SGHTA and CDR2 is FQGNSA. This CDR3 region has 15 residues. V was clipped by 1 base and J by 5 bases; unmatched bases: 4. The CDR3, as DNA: TGTGCCAGCAGCTTAGGACTAGCGCATCACAATGAGCAGTTCTTC. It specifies CASSLGLAHHNEQFF.

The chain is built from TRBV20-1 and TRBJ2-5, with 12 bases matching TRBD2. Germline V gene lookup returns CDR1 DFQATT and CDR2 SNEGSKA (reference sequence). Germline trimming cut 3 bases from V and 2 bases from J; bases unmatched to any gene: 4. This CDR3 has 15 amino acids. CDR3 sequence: CSARSLAGGQETQYF. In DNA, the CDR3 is TGCAGTGCTAGGAGCCTAGCGGGGGGGCAAGAGACCCAGTACTTC.

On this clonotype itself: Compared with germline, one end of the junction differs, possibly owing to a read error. CDR3 coding DNA: TGCGCCAGCAGAATTACTCCTGGGAACCCCGGGGAGCTGTTTTTT. The encoded protein is CASRITPGNPGELFF. The chain carries TRBV5-1 and TRBJ2-2; D is undetermined. Germline CDR1 reads SGHRS; CDR2 reads YFSETQ. The CDR3 has 15 amino acids.

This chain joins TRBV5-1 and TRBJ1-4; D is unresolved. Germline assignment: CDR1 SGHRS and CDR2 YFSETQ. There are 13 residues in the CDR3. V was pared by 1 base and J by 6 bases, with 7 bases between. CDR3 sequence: CASSLLPDEKLFF. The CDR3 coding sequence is TGCGCCAGCAGCTTGCTGCCGGATGAAAAACTGTTTTTT.

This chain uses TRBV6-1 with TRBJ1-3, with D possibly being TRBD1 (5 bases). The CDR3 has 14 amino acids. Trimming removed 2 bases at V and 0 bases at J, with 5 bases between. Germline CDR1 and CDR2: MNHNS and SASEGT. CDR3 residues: CASSEQGSGNTIYF. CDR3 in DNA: TGTGCCAGCAGTGAACAGGGCTCTGGAAACACCATATATTTT.

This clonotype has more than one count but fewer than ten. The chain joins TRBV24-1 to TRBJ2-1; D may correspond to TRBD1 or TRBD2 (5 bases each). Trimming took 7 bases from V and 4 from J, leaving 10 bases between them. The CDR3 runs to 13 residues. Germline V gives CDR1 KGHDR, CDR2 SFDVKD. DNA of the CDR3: TGTGCCACCAGGAGGGGCAATTACAATGAGCAGTTCTTC. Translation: CATRRGNYNEQFF.

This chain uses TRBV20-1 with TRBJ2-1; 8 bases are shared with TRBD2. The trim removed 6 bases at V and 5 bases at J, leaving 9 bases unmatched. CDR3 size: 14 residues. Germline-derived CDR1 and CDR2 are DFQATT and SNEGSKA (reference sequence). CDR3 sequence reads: CSARPGTRNNEQFF. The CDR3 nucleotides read TGCAGTGCAAGGCCCGGGACTAGAAACAATGAGCAGTTCTTC.

CDR3 sequence reads: CATGDWGPSGGYTF. The CDR3 coding sequence is TGTGCCACAGGGGATTGGGGGCCCTCGGGTGGCTACACCTTC. The chain recombines TRBV27 with TRBJ1-2; possible D gene TRBD1, 6 bases. Germline lookup yields CDR1 MNHEY and CDR2 SMNVEV (reference sequence). The CDR3 is 14 amino acids. The germline V and J ends were trimmed by 10 bases and 7 bases, with 22 bases remaining between them.

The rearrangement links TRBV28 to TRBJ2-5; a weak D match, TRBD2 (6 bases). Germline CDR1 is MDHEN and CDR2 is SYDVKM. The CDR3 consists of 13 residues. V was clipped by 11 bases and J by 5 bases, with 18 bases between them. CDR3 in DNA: TGTGCCGGAGGGAGTGGGCTAGGGGAGACCCAGTACTTC. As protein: CAGGSGLGETQYF. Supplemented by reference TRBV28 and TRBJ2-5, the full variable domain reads DVKVTQSSRYLVKRTGEKVFLECVQDMDHENMFWYRQDPGLGLRLIYFSYDVKMKEKGDIPEGYSVSREKKERFSLILESASTNQTSMYLCAGGSGLGETQYFGPGTRLLVL.